Each of the 21 T cell receptor beta chains below was sequenced from the same sample in a study of blood T cell repertoires in COVID-19. Data came from immunoSEQ multiplex PCR; TCRdb stores just in-frame clones and leaves some out. The sample holds under 75,000 clones, around 90% seen once. The specimen sequenced was peripheral blood. The receptors stem from a man over 45 with active COVID-19.

V is TRBV5-1 and J is TRBJ2-7, with D possibly being TRBD1 (5 bases). Germline V gene data show CDR1 as SGHRS and CDR2 as YFSETQ. This CDR3 has 15 amino acids. The ends were cut back, 0 bases at V and 3 bases at J, with 13 bases in the middle. This CDR3 is CASSLVSDSNYEQYF. The CDR3 nucleotides are TGCGCCAGCAGCTTGGTCTCCGACAGCAACTACGAGCAGTACTTC.

The V and J genes are TRBV9 and TRBJ2-7, with 10 bases identical to TRBD1. V lost 3 bases to trimming and J lost 1 base; unmatched junction nucleotides: 4. In germline, CDR1 is SGDLS, CDR2 YYNGEE. The CDR3 has 15 residues. CDR3 sequence reads: CASSARGQGSYEQYF. DNA for the CDR3: TGTGCCAGCAGCGCCCGGGGACAGGGGTCCTACGAGCAGTACTTC.

The chain recombines TRBV7-8 with TRBJ2-7; possible D gene TRBD1, 5 bases. V was pared by 7 bases and J by 5 bases, with 27 bases between. In germline, CDR1 is SGHVS, CDR2 FQNEAQ. This CDR3 contains 17 residues. CDR3 DNA sequence: TGTGCCAGCAACCCAATGCTTATGTCAGGGTACGGCGACGAGCAGTACTTC. Translating it yields CASNPMLMSGYGDEQYF.

The rearrangement links TRBV3-1 (or the pseudogene TRBV3-2) to TRBJ1-2; 8 positions match TRBD1. From germline, CDR1 is LGHDT and CDR2 YNNKEL (reference sequence). The CDR3 loop spans 17 amino acids. The V and J ends lost 1 base and 5 bases, in that order; junction bases with no gene match: 12. CDR3 in amino acids: CASSQGTGFLAVYGYTF. CDR3 nucleotides: TGTGCCAGCAGCCAAGGGACAGGGTTTTTGGCAGTTTATGGCTACACCTTC.

The chain carries TRBV7-2 and TRBJ2-7, with 12 bases matching TRBD1. Germline V CDR1 and CDR2: SGHTA, FQGNSA. This CDR3 comprises 16 residues. The V gene end was trimmed by 5 bases and the J gene end by 3 bases; junction bases not matched to a gene: 8. The CDR3 DNA reads TGTGCCAGCAGCCTCTCCGGGACAGGGGGCAACTACGAGCAGTACTTC. Translating gives CASSLSGTGGNYEQYF.

This clone was seen only a few times. The chain employs TRBV6-2 or TRBV6-3 and TRBJ2-1, with TRBD2 matching over 10 bases. The V gene's germline CDR1 is MNHEY and CDR2 SVGEGT. The CDR3 has 15 amino acids. Unmatched junction bases numbered 5, after V lost 4 bases and J lost 5 bases. The CDR3 bases are TGTGCCAGCAGTTCGGCTAGCGGGGGAAACAATGAGCAGTTCTTC. This translates into CASSSASGGNNEQFF.

The chain uses TRBV10-1 and TRBJ2-7; 7 bases match TRBD2. Germline values: CDR1 WNHNN, CDR2 SYGVQD (reference sequence). The CDR3 sequence is 16 residues long. The junction had 11 bases not matched to a gene; V was cut back by 0 bases and J by 6 bases. The CDR3 loop reads CASSESLGRVGLEQYF. The CDR3 nucleotides are TGCGCCAGCAGTGAGTCACTGGGGAGGGTCGGACTCGAGCAGTACTTC.

The chain uses TRBV6-5 and TRBJ1-2; D remains ambiguous. The ends were cut back, 9 bases at V and 1 base at J, with 9 bases in the middle. The CDR3 runs 12 residues. Germline CDR1 MNHEY, CDR2 SVGAGI. For the CDR3, the DNA is TGTGCCAGTCTGGCCTTTAACTATGGCTACACCTTC. Protein: CASLAFNYGYTF.

This clone was detected a few times. This chain connects TRBV5-5 to TRBJ2-7; 10 positions match TRBD1. With 0 bases clipped from V and 2 bases from J, the junction kept 5 bases outside the gene matches. Per the germline V gene, CDR1 is SGHKS and CDR2 is YYEKEE (reference sequence). The CDR3 extends over 16 amino acids. CDR3 bases: TGTGCCAGCAGCTTGGCCTCTGGGACAGGGGCCTACGAGCAGTACTTC. This encodes CASSLASGTGAYEQYF.

On this clone itself: This sample includes further DNA sequences coding for the same CDR3. This sequence joins TRBV4-2 and TRBJ2-3; 11 positions match TRBD2. Germline CDR1 reads LGHNA; CDR2 reads YNFKEQ. There are 17 residues in the CDR3. V shed 3 bases, J shed 0 bases, and the junction held 5 bases outside the gene matches. The CDR3 DNA reads as TGTGCCAGCAGCCAGGGGACTAGCGGCCCTAGCACAGATACGCAGTATTTT. As protein: CASSQGTSGPSTDTQYF.

J is TRBJ1-1 and V is TRBV19, with 7 positions matching TRBD1. V shed 9 bases, J shed 3 bases, and the junction held 10 bases outside the gene matches. CDR3 size: 14 residues. Germline CDR1 and CDR2: LNHDA and SQIVND (reference sequence). CDR3 nucleotides: TGTGCCAGCCGACAGGGAAGAGGGGACACTGAAGCTTTCTTT. Protein product: CASRQGRGDTEAFF.

The rearrangement joins TRBV7-6 to TRBJ2-4; maybe TRBD1 (6 bases). Between the trimmed V and J ends, which lost 0 bases and 0 bases, there was a span of 9 bases. The CDR3 is 16 amino acids. Germline assignment: CDR1 SGHVS and CDR2 FNYEAQ. CDR3 coding DNA: TGTGCCAGCAGCTTAGCGCGACAGGTAGCCAAAAACATTCAGTACTTC. Its protein is CASSLARQVAKNIQYF.

The chain uses TRBV5-1 and TRBJ1-1; D ambiguous. CDR3 length: 13 amino acids. The V gene's germline CDR1 is SGHRS and CDR2 YFSETQ. V was clipped by 2 bases and J by 4 bases, with 9 bases between them. The CDR3 DNA reads as TGCGCCAGCAGCTTCCTGGAGGGCACTGAAGCTTTCTTT. This encodes CASSFLEGTEAFF.

This sequence joins TRBV9 and TRBJ2-3, with 7 bases fitting TRBD1. The CDR3 loop spans 15 amino acids. Trimming at V came to 0 bases and at J to 8 bases, leaving 9 bases not matched to a gene. In germline, CDR1 is SGDLS, CDR2 YYNGEE. CDR3 in DNA: TGTGCCAGCAGCGTAGTTGGGACAGCCGGCGGTACGCAGTATTTT. This translates into CASSVVGTAGGTQYF.

This clone was counted between two and nine times. The chain links TRBV9 to TRBJ1-1; no clear D gene. Looked up from germline, CDR1 is SGDLS and CDR2 is YYNGEE. There are 13 residues in the CDR3. Trimming left V 7 bases short and J 5 bases short, with 15 bases between. The CDR3 coding sequence is TGTGCCAGCGGAGGAGGCGTTGGGACTGAAGCTTTCTTT. Translation: CASGGGVGTEAFF.

The chain is built from TRBV11-2 and TRBJ2-1, with TRBD2 matching over 8 bases. Per germline, CDR1 SGHAT and CDR2 FQNNGV. V shed 4 bases and J 6 bases; nucleotides not matched to a gene: 8. This CDR3 spans 15 amino acids. This CDR3 is CASSSLKRGPNEQFF. The CDR3 DNA reads as TGTGCCAGCAGCTCTCTCAAGCGGGGGCCCAATGAGCAGTTCTTC.

The V gene is TRBV4-2, the J gene TRBJ1-2, with D tentatively TRBD1 (6 bases). Germline V gene data show CDR1 as LGHNA and CDR2 as YNFKEQ. The CDR3 is made up of 16 amino acids. The V end lost 0 bases, the J end lost 3 bases, and 14 bases lay between the germline ends. CDR3 nucleotides: TGTGCCAGCAGCCAAGATCATAACAGGGTAGACTATGGCTACACCTTC. Its protein is CASSQDHNRVDYGYTF.

The chain employs TRBV3-1 (or the pseudogene TRBV3-2) and TRBJ1-4; D call uncertain. Trimming left V 1 base short and J 6 bases short, with 6 bases between. The CDR3 is 13 amino acids. Germline lookup yields CDR1 LGHDT and CDR2 YNNKEL (reference sequence). In nucleotides, the CDR3 is TGTGCCAGCAGCCAAGTAGAATATGAAAAACTGTTTTTT. It is translated as CASSQVEYEKLFF.

V and J are TRBV3-1 (or the pseudogene TRBV3-2) and TRBJ1-1, with TRBD1 matching over 7 bases. V was pared by 4 bases and J by 5 bases, with 1 base of the junction left unmatched. CDR1 LGHDT and CDR2 YNNKEL come from the germline V gene (reference sequence). This CDR3 contains 12 residues. The CDR3 DNA reads TGTGCCAGCAGCCCAGGGGGAACTGAAGCTTTCTTT. Its translation is CASSPGGTEAFF.

The V call is TRBV4-3, the J call TRBJ2-7; the D gene is possibly TRBD2 (5 bases). V was trimmed by 0 bases and J by 4 bases, leaving 10 bases between them. The CDR3 runs 14 residues. Germline V gene lookup returns CDR1 LGHNA and CDR2 YSLEER. Here the CDR3 DNA reads TGCGCCAGCAGCCAAGATGATAGGGAGTACGAGCAGTACTTC. Protein sequence: CASSQDDREYEQYF.

The V and J genes are TRBV4-3 and TRBJ1-2; D call uncertain. CDR1 is LGHNA, CDR2 YSLEER, per germline. V was trimmed by 0 bases and J by 8 bases, leaving 19 bases between them. The CDR3 has 16 residues. CDR3 DNA: TGCGCCAGCAGCCAAGATCTCGGGTTGGAAATAGGCGGCTACACCTTC. Amino acid sequence: CASSQDLGLEIGGYTF.